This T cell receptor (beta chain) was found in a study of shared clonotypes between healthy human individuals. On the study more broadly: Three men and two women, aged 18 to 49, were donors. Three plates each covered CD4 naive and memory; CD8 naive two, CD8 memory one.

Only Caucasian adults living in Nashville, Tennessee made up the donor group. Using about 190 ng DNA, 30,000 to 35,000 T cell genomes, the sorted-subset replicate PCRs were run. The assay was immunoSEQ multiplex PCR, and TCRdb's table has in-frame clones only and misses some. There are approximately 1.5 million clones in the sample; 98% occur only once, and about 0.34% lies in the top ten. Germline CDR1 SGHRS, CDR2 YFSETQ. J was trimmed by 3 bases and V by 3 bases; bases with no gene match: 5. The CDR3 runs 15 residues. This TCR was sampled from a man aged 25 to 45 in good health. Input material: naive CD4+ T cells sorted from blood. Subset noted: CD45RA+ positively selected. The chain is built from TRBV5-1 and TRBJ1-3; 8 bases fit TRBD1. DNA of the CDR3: TGCGCCAGCAGCTCCCCAACAGGGGGTGGAAACACCATATATTTT. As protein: CASSSPTGGGNTIYF.